The present T cell receptor beta chain was sequenced within a study of regulatory T cells in long-lasting Graves disease. Researchers made TCR beta libraries by using iRepertoire HTBI primers and running Arm-PCR on CDR3 regions. Each CDR3 protein gets one entry after TCRdb re-called the multiplex PCR reads with MiXCR. This table has around 460,000 distinct CDR3 sequences, about 20% appearing once. From germline, CDR1 is SGHTA and CDR2 FQGNSA. The CDR3 runs to 14 residues. V was clipped by 1 base and J by 7 bases, with 13 bases between them. Time point indicated: persistent/refractory GD, antithyroid drugs over 5 years with positive TRAb. PBMCs provided the RNA from which the TCR library was made. The study, taken as a whole, reports: New patients shared approximately 970 public clonotypes, and persistent patients shared more, with under 3,500.

In the case of this clonotype: What it binds is unknown. This may stem from a read error, because a much larger clone lies one nucleotide away. The conserved phenylalanine or tryptophan normally closing the CDR3 is absent here, so this likely arose from a read error.

The receptor was derived from a female donor with Graves disease. The sequencing used peripheral blood mononuclear cells (PBMCs), collected when the disease was refractory, from a patient treated with antithyroid drugs. This rearrangement joins TRBV7-2 to TRBJ1-2, with D unclear. CDR3 region: CASSLEVWEGGYTL. In DNA, the CDR3 is TGTGCCAGCAGCTTAGAGGTCTGGGAGGGTGGCTACACCCTC.